This TCR beta chain is from a study of human T cells and chemical hapten exposure. Across the study: Sensitization was performed using 2% DPC on an approximately 2 cm by approximately 2 cm upper inner arm skin site. Enrolled patients were predominantly female and had alopecia areata, totalis or universalis.

Whole-study findings and limits: Donors were affected by alopecia, so their immune reaction might vary from that of healthy individuals.

Time point denoted: patch test 2, 6 weeks after DPC sensitization. The treatment is: therapeutic diphenylcyclopropenone sensitization with weekly scalp DPC. One entry per CDR3 protein, called by TCRdb with MiXCR from the RACE reads. The table has some 54,000 distinct CDR3 sequences, 9.5% to 10% seen once. V lost 1 base, J lost 1 base, and 10 bases lay in between. From germline, CDR1 is SEHNR and CDR2 FQNEAQ (reference sequence). The CDR3 spans 16 residues. Comments on this clonotype: Antigen specificity is unknown.

This chain uses TRBV7-9 with TRBJ1-4; D remains unclear. This sequence was found in a woman in her forties or fifties with alopecia areata. Some clones in this sample may be carry-over from other donors' samples. The sequencing here drew on whole blood, taken in connection with sensitization to the hapten diphenylcyclopropenone (DPC). The CDR3: CASSLVSRKTNEKLFF. In DNA form, the CDR3 reads TGTGCCAGCAGCTTAGTTTCCCGTAAAACTAATGAAAAACTGTTTTTT.